The present T cell receptor (beta chain) was sequenced within a study of T cell responses to AZD1222 COVID-19 vaccine. The repertoire was sequenced with immunoSEQ multiplex PCR; TCRdb's copy has only in-frame clones and lacks some. The sample yields roughly 190,000 clones, approximately 90% seen once. The CDR3 spans 14 residues. Germline V CDR1 and CDR2: LNHDA, SQIVND (reference sequence). Between the trimmed V and J ends, which lost 2 bases and 1 base, there was a span of 8 bases. Sequenced here: peripheral blood, sampled 28 days after the second AZD1222 dose. The chain uses TRBV19 and TRBJ1-1; D remains ambiguous. The source is an adult who received the AZD1222 COVID-19 vaccine. CDR3 bases: TGTGCCAGTAGTATACATGGTGGGAACACTGAAGCTTTCTTT. Encoded protein: CASSIHGGNTEAFF.